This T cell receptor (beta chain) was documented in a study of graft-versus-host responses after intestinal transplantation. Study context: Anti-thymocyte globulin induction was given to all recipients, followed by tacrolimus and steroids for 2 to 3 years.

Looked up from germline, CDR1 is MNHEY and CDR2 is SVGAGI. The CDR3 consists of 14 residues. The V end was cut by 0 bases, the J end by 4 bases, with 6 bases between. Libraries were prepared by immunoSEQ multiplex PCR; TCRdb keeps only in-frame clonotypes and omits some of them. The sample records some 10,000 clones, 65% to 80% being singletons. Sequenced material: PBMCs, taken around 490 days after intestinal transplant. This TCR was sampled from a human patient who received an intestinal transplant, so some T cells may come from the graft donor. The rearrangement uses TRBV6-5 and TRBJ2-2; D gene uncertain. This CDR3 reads CASSYSGGTGELFF. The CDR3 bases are TGTGCCAGCAGTTACTCTGGTGGCACCGGGGAGCTGTTTTTT.